This T cell receptor (beta chain) is from a study of T cell responses to AZD1222 COVID-19 vaccine. This table comes from immunoSEQ multiplex PCR, and its TCRdb copy is limited to in-frame clones, with some not included. Here the sample spans 90,000 to 150,000 clones, approximately 86% being singletons. The germline CDR1 and CDR2 sequences are SQVTM and ANQGSEA. Trimming took off 2 bases at V and 2 bases at J, with 9 bases between the two ends. CDR3 length: 13 residues. The clonotype comes from an adult in good health. The chain combines TRBV29-1 with TRBJ1-2; D perhaps matches TRBD1 (5 bases). Source: peripheral blood, taken on day 0 of AZD1222 vaccination. The CDR3 spells CSVERGRNYGYTF. The CDR3 DNA follows: TGCAGCGTTGAAAGGGGCAGGAACTATGGCTACACCTTC.